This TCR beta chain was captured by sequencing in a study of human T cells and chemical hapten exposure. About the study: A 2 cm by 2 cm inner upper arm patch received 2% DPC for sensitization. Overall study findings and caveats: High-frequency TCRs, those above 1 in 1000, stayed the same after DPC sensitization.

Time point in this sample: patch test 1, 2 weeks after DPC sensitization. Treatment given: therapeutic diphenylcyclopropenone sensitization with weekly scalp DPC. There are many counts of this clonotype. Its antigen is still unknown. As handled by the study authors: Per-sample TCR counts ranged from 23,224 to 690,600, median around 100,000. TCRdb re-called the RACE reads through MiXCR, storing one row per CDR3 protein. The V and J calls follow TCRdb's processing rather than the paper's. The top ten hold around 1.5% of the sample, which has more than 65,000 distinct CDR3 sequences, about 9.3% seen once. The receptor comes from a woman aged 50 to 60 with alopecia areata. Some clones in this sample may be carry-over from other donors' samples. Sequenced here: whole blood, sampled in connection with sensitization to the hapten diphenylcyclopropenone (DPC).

DNA for the CDR3: TGTGCCAGCAGTGATCAGGGGGGCAATCAGCCCCAGCATTTT. This translates into CASSDQGGNQPQHF. The rearrangement joins TRBV6-1 to TRBJ1-5; 7 bases are shared with TRBD1. Germline trimming cut 3 bases from V and 2 bases from J; bases unmatched to any gene: 1. The CDR3 has 14 residues. The V gene's germline CDR1 is MNHNS and CDR2 SASEGT.